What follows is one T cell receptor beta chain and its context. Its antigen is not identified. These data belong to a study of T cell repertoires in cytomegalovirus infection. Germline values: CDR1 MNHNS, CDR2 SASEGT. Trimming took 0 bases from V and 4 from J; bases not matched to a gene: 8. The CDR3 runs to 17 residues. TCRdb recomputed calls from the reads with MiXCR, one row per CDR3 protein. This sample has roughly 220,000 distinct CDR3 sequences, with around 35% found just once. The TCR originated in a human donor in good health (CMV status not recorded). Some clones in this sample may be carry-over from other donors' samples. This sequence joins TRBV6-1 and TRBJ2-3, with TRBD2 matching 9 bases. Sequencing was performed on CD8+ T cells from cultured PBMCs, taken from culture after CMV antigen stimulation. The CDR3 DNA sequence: TGTGCCAGCAGTGAAGCGCTGGGGCGGGGGGGAGCAGATACGCAGTATTTT. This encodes CASSEALGRGGADTQYF.